This note documents a single T cell receptor (beta chain) sequence. The data are from a study of T cell responses to AZD1222 COVID-19 vaccine. Germline-derived CDR1 and CDR2 are SGDLS and YYNGEE. The CDR3 covers 16 residues. Trimming took 0 bases from V and 1 from J, leaving 10 bases between them. The table came from immunoSEQ multiplex PCR; TCRdb's copy has only in-frame clones and leaves some out. The profile shows roughly 150,000 clones, roughly 94% of them singletons. The starting material was peripheral blood, obtained 28 days after the second AZD1222 dose. This chain joins TRBV9 and TRBJ2-2; D call uncertain. This sequence originates from an adult who received the AZD1222 COVID-19 vaccine. The CDR3 nucleotides read TGTGCCAGCAGCGTAGCTGACTTTCGGAACACCGGGGAGCTGTTTTTT. It codes for CASSVADFRNTGELFF.